A selection of T cell receptor beta chains follows, all from one sample in a study of shared clonotypes between healthy human individuals. This table comes from immunoSEQ multiplex PCR, and its TCRdb copy is limited to in-frame clones, with some not included. This table holds about 2.4 million clones, 93% found once. Material for sequencing was naive CD4+ T cells from PBMCs. These receptors originate from a man aged 18 to 30 in good health. Some clones in this sample may be carry-over from other donors' samples. CDR3s include the opening cysteine and the closing phenylalanine or tryptophan. The D gene is left open where the match is weak. Some rows have no size entry. The others give once, few or many, or a class for an expanded clone.

V,D,size,J,DNA,CDR3
TRBV5-1,TRBD2,.,TRBJ2-2,TGCGCCAGCAGCTTGGTGGCTAGCGGAGCGGGAACCGGGGAGCTGTTTTTT,CASSLVASGAGTGELFF
TRBV6-5,TRBD1,.,TRBJ1-5,TGTGCCAGCAGTTATAGGACAGGCGATCAGCCCCAGCATTTT,CASSYRTGDQPQHF
TRBV29-1,.,.,TRBJ2-3,TGCAGCGTTGACCGGCAGACAGATACGCAGTATTTT,CSVDRQTDTQYF
TRBV9,.,.,TRBJ2-7,TGTGCCAGCAGCGCACCTGCCTCCTACGAGCAGTACTTC,CASSAPASYEQYF
TRBV5-4,.,.,TRBJ2-6,TGTGCCAGCAGCCAGCCCCCAGGCGCAGACTCTGGGGCCAACGTCCTGACTTTC,CASSQPPGADSGANVLTF
TRBV7-3,.,once,TRBJ2-1,TGTGCCAGCAGCTTAAACAGAAATGAGCAGTTCTTC,CASSLNRNEQFF
TRBV10-3,TRBD1,.,TRBJ1-1,TGTGCCATCACCACCCAACCGGGACAGGGGGTGAACACTGAAGCTTTCTTT,CAITTQPGQGVNTEAFF
TRBV28,TRBD1,.,TRBJ1-5,TGTGCCAGCAGTCCTTTTTACAGGGGTTGGCGTGTCAATCAGCCCCAGCATTTT,CASSPFYRGWRVNQPQHF
TRBV18,.,once,TRBJ2-1,TGTGCCAGCTCACCATGGCAGGTCGGGAATAGTGAGCAGTTCTTC,CASSPWQVGNSEQFF
TRBV7-9,.,.,TRBJ2-5,TGTGCCAGCACCCCATTGACCGGGGAGACCCAGTACTTC,CASTPLTGETQYF
TRBV29-1,.,.,TRBJ2-6,TGCAGCGTAGAAGGTCCCTCTGGGGCCAACGTCCTGACTTTC,CSVEGPSGANVLTF
TRBV29-1,.,few,TRBJ1-1,TGCAGCGTTTTTAATGGCAGGAACACTGAAGCTTTCTTT,CSVFNGRNTEAFF
TRBV29-1,.,.,TRBJ2-5,TGCAGCGTTGAAGCCCAAGAGACCCAGTACTTC,CSVEAQETQYF
TRBV7-2,TRBD2,.,TRBJ2-3,TGTGCCAGCAGCCCCGGGGGGGCGCCCGGAGATACGCAGTATTTT,CASSPGGAPGDTQYF
TRBV18,.,.,TRBJ2-1,TGTGCCAGCTCACCACTTGGCGGATACAATGAGCAGTTCTTC,CASSPLGGYNEQFF
TRBV4-3,.,.,TRBJ2-3,TGCGCCAGCAGCCAAGGCCTAGCTCGGGATACGCAGTATTTT,CASSQGLARDTQYF
TRBV18,TRBD1,.,TRBJ2-7,TGTGCCAGCTCACCCGGGACAGCCTACGAGCAGTACTTC,CASSPGTAYEQYF
TRBV18,.,once,TRBJ1-4,TGTGCCAGCTCGCCGATTGGACAGAGTAATGAAAAACTGTTTTTT,CASSPIGQSNEKLFF
TRBV4-2,TRBD2,few,TRBJ2-7,TGTGCCAGCAGCCAAGGACTAGCGGGGTCCTACGAGCAGTACTTC,CASSQGLAGSYEQYF
TRBV28,.,.,TRBJ2-3,TGTGCCAGCCTGGCCCACCCAGGCGGAGGGTTGGATACGCAGTATTTT,CASLAHPGGGLDTQYF
TRBV11-1,TRBD1,.,TRBJ2-2,TGTGCCAGCAGCTCGGGACAGATTAAGACCGGGGAGCTGTTTTTT,CASSSGQIKTGELFF
TRBV28,.,.,TRBJ2-3,TGTGCCAGCAGTTTTTATAGGGGGGCAGATACGCAGTATTTT,CASSFYRGADTQYF
TRBV9,.,.,TRBJ1-2,TGTGCCAGCAGCGATGGGGCAAAGAACTATGGCTACACCTTC,CASSDGAKNYGYTF
TRBV7-2,TRBD2,.,TRBJ2-2,TGTGCCAGCAGACCCCAGCCAACTAGCGGGAGAATATCCGCCGGGGAGCTGTTTTTT,CASRPQPTSGRISAGELFF
TRBV5-4,.,.,TRBJ2-5,TGTGCCAGCAGCAACGTGGGTTCGGAGACCCAGTACTTC,CASSNVGSETQYF
TRBV19,.,.,TRBJ1-5,TGTGCCAGTAGAGAAGGGTTAGGGGTTAATCAGCCCCAGCATTTT,CASREGLGVNQPQHF
TRBV6-6,TRBD1,.,TRBJ2-7,TGTGCCAGCAGTTACGTAGGACAGGGGGCAGGTGAGCAGTACTTC,CASSYVGQGAGEQYF
TRBV14,.,few,TRBJ1-1,TGTGCCAGCAGCCAAGATGAGGGTTGGTACACTGAAGCTTTCTTT,CASSQDEGWYTEAFF
TRBV4-2,.,.,TRBJ2-3,TGTGCCAGCAGCCCATTAGCTCCAAGCACAGATACGCAGTATTTT,CASSPLAPSTDTQYF
TRBV27,.,few,TRBJ2-2,TGTGCCAGCAGTTTACAAGGACATACCGGGGAGCTGTTTTTT,CASSLQGHTGELFF
TRBV7-9,.,.,TRBJ2-6,TGTGCCAGCAGGGCGTCGGCGGGTGAAAGCTCTGGGGCCAACGTCCTGACTTTC,CASRASAGESSGANVLTF
TRBV6-1,TRBD1,once,TRBJ1-5,TGTGCCAGCAGAACAGACAGGGATCAGCCCCAGCATTTT,CASRTDRDQPQHF
TRBV7-9,TRBD1,.,TRBJ1-5,TGTGCCAGCAGCTTTTCGGGACAGAGAAATCAGCCCCAGCATTTT,CASSFSGQRNQPQHF
TRBV4-2,TRBD1,.,TRBJ1-2,TGTGCCAGCAGCCAAGAGACAGGGGCCACCGGCTACACCTTC,CASSQETGATGYTF
TRBV9,.,.,TRBJ1-3,TGTGCCAGCAGCGTAGTCCCAGTCACCTCTGGAAACACCATATATTTT,CASSVVPVTSGNTIYF
TRBV9,TRBD2,.,TRBJ2-7,TGTGCCAGCAGCCCGAGGTTCATAGCGGGAGAATACGAGCAGTACTTC,CASSPRFIAGEYEQYF
TRBV5-1,TRBD2,.,TRBJ2-2,TGCGCCAGCAGCTCGGGACTACTTAACACCGGGGAGCTGTTTTTT,CASSSGLLNTGELFF
TRBV2,.,.,TRBJ2-5,TGTGCCAGCAGTTCGGAGACCCAGTACTTC,CASSSETQYF
TRBV4-3,.,once,TRBJ2-3,TGCGCCAGCAGCCTGGACAGTTTCTCCTCGCAGTATTTT,CASSLDSFSSQYF
TRBV28,TRBD2,.,TRBJ2-1,TGTGCCAGCAGACCCTTTAGCGGGAGCTACGCCTACAATGAGCAGTTCTTC,CASRPFSGSYAYNEQFF
TRBV11-2,.,.,TRBJ2-1,TGTGCCAGCAATTTTCTGGGCGGAGCGATATACAATGAGCAGTTCTTC,CASNFLGGAIYNEQFF
TRBV6-5,.,.,TRBJ2-2,TGTGCCAGCAGCCTCTCAGGGTACACCGGGGAGCTGTTTTTT,CASSLSGYTGELFF
TRBV6-1,.,.,TRBJ1-3,TGTGCCAGCAGTGAAAACGGGCCGGGGGGAAACACCATATATTTT,CASSENGPGGNTIYF
TRBV28,TRBD2,.,TRBJ2-1,TGTGCCAGCAGGGGGGGGGTACGCTCCTACAATGAGCAGTTCTTC,CASRGGVRSYNEQFF
TRBV7-9,.,.,TRBJ2-1,TGTGCCAGCAGCCCCCGGGACGGAGAGCAGTTCTTC,CASSPRDGEQFF
TRBV5-6,TRBD2,.,TRBJ2-7,TGTGCCAGCAGTCCCGTTAGGACTAGCGGGGCCATTGGCCACGAGCAGTACTTC,CASSPVRTSGAIGHEQYF
TRBV29-1,.,.,TRBJ1-2,TGCAGCGCCGGCGGAGGAAACTATGGCTACACCTTC,CSAGGGNYGYTF
TRBV6-5,.,few,TRBJ1-5,TGTGCCAGCAGTTACTCGAGGGGTCAGCCCCAGCATTTT,CASSYSRGQPQHF
TRBV5-1,TRBD2,.,TRBJ2-1,TGCGCCAGCAGCCACTCTAGCGGGAGTCCCAATGAGCAGTTCTTC,CASSHSSGSPNEQFF
TRBV7-2,TRBD2,.,TRBJ2-7,TGTGCCAGCAGCTTAGTTGGACTAGCTACTTACGAGCAGTACTTC,CASSLVGLATYEQYF
TRBV7-9,.,.,TRBJ1-3,TGTGCCAGCAGCTCGTCCCAGGGGCCTGGAAACACCATATATTTT,CASSSSQGPGNTIYF